One and the same sample provided the 26 T cell receptor beta chains below, sequenced in a study of breast tumors, draining lymph nodes, adjacent tissues. A single record per CDR3 protein comes from TCRdb applying MiXCR to the multiplex PCR reads. In the table there are fewer than 200,000 distinct CDR3 sequences, approximately 33% of which are singletons. Samples came from axillary lymph nodes draining the breast cancer. Sequencing was done on a sample of axillary lymph node tissue. These receptors were taken from a female donor with breast cancer. Some clones in this sample may be carry-over from other donors' samples.

In DNA form, the CDR3 reads TGCGCCAGCAGCTTGGACCCCGGGACAGGCGCCTACGAGCAGTACTTC. This sequence encodes CASSLDPGTGAYEQYF. V and J are TRBV5-1 and TRBJ2-7; 8 bases are a match to TRBD1. CDR1 is SGHRS and CDR2 is YFSETQ in the germline V gene. The CDR3 has 16 residues. V lost 0 bases to trimming and J lost 2 bases; unmatched junction nucleotides: 7.

This clonotype was observed many times. The genes are TRBV11-3 and TRBJ2-1; 14 positions agree with TRBD2. The CDR3 consists of 16 residues. The junction had 8 bases not matched to a gene; V was cut back by 5 bases and J by 8 bases. The germline CDR1 and CDR2 sequences are SGHNT and YENEEA. The CDR3 region has the DNA TGTGCCAGCAGCGCACGCGGACTAGCGGGAGGCGATGAGCAGTTCTTC. Protein: CASSARGLAGGDEQFF.

At least ten counts were recorded for this clonotype. This chain uses TRBV20-1 with TRBJ2-1; D not resolved. The CDR3 covers 14 residues. CDR1 and CDR2 (germline): DFQATT, SNEGSKA (reference sequence). V was shortened by 3 bases and J by 2 bases, with 11 bases between the two germline ends. The DNA for the CDR3 is TGCAGTGCTAGGAGCCAGGCAGCCTACAATGAGCAGTTCTTC. Translating gives CSARSQAAYNEQFF.

This clonotype has a count of ten or more. The chain employs TRBV30 and TRBJ2-3, with 7 bases matching TRBD2. The J segment lost 3 bases and the V segment lost 0 bases, leaving 9 bases of the junction unmatched. Germline CDR1 reads GTSNPN; CDR2 reads SVGIG (reference sequence). The CDR3 totals 16 residues. CDR3 bases: TGTGCCTGGAGTGTACCGATGGGGGGGATTACAGATACGCAGTATTTT. Its translation is CAWSVPMGGITDTQYF. Together with reference TRBV30 and TRBJ2-3, the CDR3 gives the full variable domain: SQTIHQWPATLVQPVGSPLSLECTVEGTSNPNLYWYRQAAGRGLQLLFYSVGIGQISSEVPQNLSASRPQDRQFILSSKKLLLSDSGFYLCAWSVPMGGITDTQYFGPGTRLTVL.

This clonotype was found many times. The CDR3 DNA sequence: TGCGCCAGCAGCCAAGTCCCGTTGGAGACCCAGTACTTC. Translating it yields CASSQVPLETQYF. This chain uses TRBV4-1 with TRBJ2-5; D ambiguous. V was pared by 1 base and J by 5 bases, with 8 bases between. The CDR3 loop spans 13 amino acids. Germline CDR1 reads MGHRA; CDR2 reads YSYEKL.

As concerns this clonotype: One base away lies a much larger clone, so this may be a sequencing read error. The chain employs TRBV6-2 or TRBV6-3 and TRBJ2-1; TRBD2 is a possible D gene (5 bases). The germline CDR1 and CDR2 sequences are MNHEY and SVGEGT. The V end lost 8 bases, the J end lost 10 bases, and 9 bases lay between the germline ends. The CDR3 extends over 10 amino acids. The DNA for the CDR3 is TGTGCCAGCGGGTCTAGCGAGCAGTTCTTC. Its protein product is CASGSSEQFF.

This clonotype was picked up many times. V is TRBV19 and J is TRBJ2-1; 10 bases are shared with TRBD2. Germline V gene sequence: CDR1 LNHDA, CDR2 SQIVND (reference sequence). The CDR3 covers 14 residues. V gave up 5 bases and J gave up 5 bases; unmatched junction bases: 3. The CDR3 DNA follows: TGTGCCAGTAGTTTAGCGGGGGGCCACAATGAGCAGTTCTTC. Protein: CASSLAGGHNEQFF. Complete variable domain (other parts from reference TRBV19 and TRBJ2-1): DGGITQSPKYLFRKEGQNVTLSCEQNLNHDAMYWYRQDPGQGLRLIYYSQIVNDFQKGDIAEGYSVSREKKESFPLTVTSAQKNPTAFYLCASSLAGGHNEQFFGPGTRLTVL.

This clonotype was counted ten times or more. This sequence joins TRBV20-1 and TRBJ2-2, with D perhaps matching TRBD2 (6 bases). Germline CDR1 and CDR2: DFQATT and SNEGSKA (reference sequence). V gave up 6 bases and J gave up 0 bases, with 23 bases separating them. The CDR3 totals 18 residues. DNA of the CDR3: TGCAGTGCCCATGGGGGGTACAAAACCCTCTCGAACACCGGGGAGCTGTTTTTT. Translation gives CSAHGGYKTLSNTGELFF.

CDR3 sequence: CASSLADLSGRAGYIQYF. DNA of the CDR3: TGCGCCAGCAGCTTGGCTGACCTCAGCGGGAGGGCCGGGTACATTCAGTACTTC. The chain is built from TRBV5-1 and TRBJ2-4, with 10 positions matching TRBD2. CDR1 is SGHRS and CDR2 is YFSETQ in the germline V gene. The V and J ends lost 0 bases and 8 bases, in that order; junction bases with no gene match: 14. The CDR3 is made up of 18 amino acids.

This clonotype was counted ten times or more. The CDR3 sequence is CASSSGWQGAFSTDTQYF. The CDR3 region has the DNA TGCGCCAGCAGCTCAGGATGGCAGGGGGCTTTTAGCACAGATACGCAGTATTTT. V usage is TRBV5-1 and J usage is TRBJ2-3, with 8 bases identical to TRBD1. The V and J ends lost 3 bases and 0 bases, in that order; junction bases with no gene match: 12. The germline V gene encodes CDR1 SGHRS and CDR2 YFSETQ. The CDR3 runs 18 residues.

This clonotype was seen at least ten times. This chain connects TRBV4-1 to TRBJ2-5, with D possibly being TRBD1 or TRBD2 (5 bases each). Deletions cut 4 bases from V and 5 bases from J, with 17 bases between. The CDR3 runs 15 residues. Germline V gene sequence: CDR1 MGHRA, CDR2 YSYEKL. The CDR3 coding sequence is TGCGCCAGCAGCCTCCTACAGGAGGCGGGCGAGACCCAGTACTTC. This codes for CASSLLQEAGETQYF.

This clonotype occurred many times. This chain links TRBV10-2 with TRBJ2-1; TRBD2 agrees at 8 bases. V lost 3 bases and J lost 8; bases outside the gene matches: 12. The germline V gene encodes CDR1 WSHSY and CDR2 SAAADI. The CDR3 consists of 16 residues. The DNA of the CDR3 is TGCGCCAGCAGTGACCCCGGCAGCGGGAGCCGCTATGAGCAGTTCTTC. Protein sequence: CASSDPGSGSRYEQFF.

This clonotype showed up many times. V is TRBV20-1 and J is TRBJ1-6; no reliable D call. CDR3 size: 13 residues. CDR1 DFQATT and CDR2 SNEGSKA come from the germline V gene (reference sequence). The ends were cut back, 2 bases at V and 8 bases at J, with 10 bases in the middle. The CDR3 DNA follows: TGCAGTGCTAGAACGACGGGTGATTCACCCCTCCACTTT. Translating it yields CSARTTGDSPLHF.

The V call is TRBV7-1, the J call TRBJ2-3, with 8 bases fitting TRBD1. TRBV7-1 is recorded as an ORF, its role being uncertain. The CDR3 length is 16 residues. Trimming cost V 1 base and J 0 bases; bases outside gene matches: 3. The CDR3 nucleotides are TGTGCCAGCAGCTCAGGACAGGGGCCTAGCACAGATACGCAGTATTTT. Its protein product is CASSSGQGPSTDTQYF.

The chain employs TRBV9 and TRBJ1-5, with 11 nucleotides matching TRBD1. The CDR3 has 15 residues. Germline trimming cut 7 bases from V and 11 bases from J; bases unmatched to any gene: 14. CDR1 SGDLS and CDR2 YYNGEE come from the germline V gene. In DNA, the CDR3 is TGTGCCAGCTCTCGGGGGGGGACAGGGGGAAAGACCCAGCATTTT. This codes for CASSRGGTGGKTQHF.

This clonotype was detected many times. V and J are TRBV28 and TRBJ2-3, with TRBD2 matching over 10 bases. The CDR3 runs to 16 residues. Trimming took 5 bases from V and 3 from J; bases not matched to a gene: 8. Germline lookup yields CDR1 MDHEN and CDR2 SYDVKM. As DNA, the CDR3 is TGTGCCAGCAGTATAGCGGGGGGCCGGAAGACAGATACGCAGTATTTT. It codes for CASSIAGGRKTDTQYF.

This clonotype was counted at least ten times. The chain has TRBV9 and TRBJ2-1; no reliable D call. CDR3 length: 16 residues. CDR1 SGDLS and CDR2 YYNGEE come from the germline V gene. The V end was cut by 0 bases, the J end by 8 bases, with 18 bases between. CDR3: CASSVGPDPQFDEQFF. The CDR3 DNA reads as TGTGCCAGCAGCGTAGGCCCGGACCCTCAATTCGATGAGCAGTTCTTC. Looking up the rest from reference TRBV9 and TRBJ2-1 gives the full variable domain: DSGVTQTPKHLITATGQRVTLRCSPRSGDLSVYWYQQSLDQGLQFLIQYYNGEERAKGNILERFSAQQFPDLHSELNLSSLELGDSALYFCASSVGPDPQFDEQFFGPGTRLTVL.

The CDR3 DNA sequence: TGTGCCAGCAGACGGGGGCTATACTATGGCTACACCTTC. Protein: CASRRGLYYGYTF. The gene calls are TRBV13 and TRBJ1-2; D perhaps matches TRBD1 (6 bases). CDR3 size: 13 residues. V lost 6 bases to trimming and J lost 3 bases, with 11 bases between them. The germline V gene has CDR1 PRHDT and CDR2 FYEKMQ (reference sequence).

A remark on this clonotype: A read error may explain this, as a much larger clone is one base away. The rearrangement uses TRBV18 and TRBJ2-7; D assignment may be TRBD1 or TRBD2 (6 bases each). Germline CDR1 KGHSH, CDR2 LQKENI. V lost 3 bases, J lost 1 base, and 16 bases lay in between. This CDR3 contains 16 residues. The CDR3 loop is CASSPIRGGGSYEQYF. In DNA, the CDR3 is TGTGCCAGCTCACCGATCAGGGGAGGTGGATCCTACGAGCAGTACTTC.

For this clonotype: Because the CDR3 is missing its conserved closing phenylalanine or tryptophan, this is likely a read error. The J gene is TRBJ1-1, the V gene TRBV7-3; perhaps TRBD1 as D (6 bases). Germline assignment: CDR1 SGHTA and CDR2 FQGTGA. V dropped 0 bases and J dropped 8 bases, with 13 bases sitting between them. The CDR3 has 14 residues. CDR3 nucleotides: TGTGCCAGCAGCTTAACTGGCCAGGGGACGGAAGCTTTCCTT. This encodes CASSLTGQGTEAFL.

As for this clonotype: Given a much more abundant clone one base away, this may be a read error. V usage is TRBV6-2 or TRBV6-3 and J usage is TRBJ1-5; D unresolved. The V gene lost 0 bases and the J gene lost 6 bases, with 6 bases spanning the gap. The germline V gene encodes CDR1 MNHEY and CDR2 SVGEGT. The CDR3 spans 13 residues. In DNA, the CDR3 is TGTGCCAGCAGTTACTCGTGGAGTCAGCCCCAGCATTTT. It codes for CASSYSWSQPQHF.

This clonotype was counted many times. The chain carries TRBV7-9 and TRBJ2-7; no firm D call. Germline lookup yields CDR1 SEHNR and CDR2 FQNEAQ (reference sequence). V lost 4 bases, J lost 2 bases, and 6 bases lay in between. The CDR3 loop spans 12 amino acids. The CDR3 is CASSSHPYEQYF. The CDR3 nucleotides are TGTGCCAGCAGCTCCCACCCCTACGAGCAGTACTTC.

This clonotype has at least ten counts. The germline gene is not matched at one end of the junction; a read error may be the cause. The rearrangement uses TRBV2 and TRBJ2-7; D tentatively fits TRBD1 or TRBD2 (5 bases each). Germline lookup yields CDR1 SNHLY and CDR2 FYNNEI. The CDR3 runs 12 residues. The CDR3 DNA reads TGTGCCAGCAGTGAGATAGGGACCTCGTGGAAGTTC. Translating gives CASSEIGTSWKF. Full variable domain (outside the CDR3, taken from reference TRBV2 and TRBJ2-7): EPEVTQTPSHQVTQMGQEVILRCVPISNHLYFYWYRQILGQKVEFLVSFYNNEISEKSEIFDDQFSVERPDGSNFTLKIRSTKLEDSAMYFCASSEIGTSWKFGPGTRLTVT.

This clonotype was seen many times. The genes are TRBV4-1 and TRBJ2-1; 12 bases agree with TRBD2. The CDR3 sequence is 18 residues long. Per the germline V gene, CDR1 is MGHRA and CDR2 is YSYEKL. J lost 2 bases, V lost 4 bases, and 9 bases had no gene match. CDR3 nucleotides: TGCGCCAGCAGCCGATTGCCTAGCGGGAGGGGAACCTACAATGAGCAGTTCTTC. This encodes CASSRLPSGRGTYNEQFF.

On this clonotype itself: The CDR3 does not close with the conserved phenylalanine or tryptophan, likely indicating a read error. It is unclear where the CDR3 begins or ends on the DNA, so no DNA is shown, and the CDR3 is as TCRdb lists it. This chain connects TRBV29-1 to TRBJ2-7; the listed D gene, TRBD1, was not tested against the DNA. The CDR3 has 15 residues if both end residues are counted. Germline CDR1 SQVTM, CDR2 ANQGSEA. The CDR3: CSVTGGRQGSYEQYL.

This chain connects TRBV24-1 to TRBJ2-3; possibly TRBD2 for D (6 bases). The germline V gene has CDR1 KGHDR and CDR2 SFDVKD. V dropped 8 bases and J dropped 0 bases, with 11 bases sitting between them. This CDR3 is built from 14 residues. The CDR3 bases are TGTGCCACCAAAGGTGCGGGGAGCACAGATACGCAGTATTTT. This codes for CATKGAGSTDTQYF.